This is a list of T cell receptor beta chains from one sample in a study of T cell responses to AZD1222 COVID-19 vaccine. The table came from immunoSEQ multiplex PCR; TCRdb's copy has only in-frame clones and leaves some out. Among about 140,000 clones listed, 70% to 90% were seen once. The material was peripheral blood, obtained 28 days after the second dose of the MenACWY control vaccine. These receptors all stem from an adult who received the MenACWY meningococcal vaccine as a control. Each CDR3 is given with its conserved first and last residue. The D gene is left open where the match is weak. Clone size is stated in some rows and not others, as once, few, many or a class when expanded.

clone size | V gene | D gene | CDR3 protein
NA | TRBV19 | TRBD2 | CASSILAGATGELFF
NA | TRBV7-9 | NA | CASSSRSGANVLTF
NA | TRBV18 | NA | CASSPLDKNSPLHF
NA | TRBV19 | NA | CASRSSRGGSNQPQHF
NA | TRBV11-2 | TRBD2 | CASSLRTSVTLYEQYF
NA | TRBV3-1/TRBV3-2 | TRBD1 | CASSPGQGAVYTIYF
NA | TRBV7-8 | TRBD2 | CASSRSSGGALDTQYF
NA | TRBV5-4 | NA | CASTPGGLGDNSPLHF
NA | TRBV14 | NA | CASSQDLVSSGNTIYF
once | TRBV5-1 | TRBD1 | CASSLGDRVGTDTQYF